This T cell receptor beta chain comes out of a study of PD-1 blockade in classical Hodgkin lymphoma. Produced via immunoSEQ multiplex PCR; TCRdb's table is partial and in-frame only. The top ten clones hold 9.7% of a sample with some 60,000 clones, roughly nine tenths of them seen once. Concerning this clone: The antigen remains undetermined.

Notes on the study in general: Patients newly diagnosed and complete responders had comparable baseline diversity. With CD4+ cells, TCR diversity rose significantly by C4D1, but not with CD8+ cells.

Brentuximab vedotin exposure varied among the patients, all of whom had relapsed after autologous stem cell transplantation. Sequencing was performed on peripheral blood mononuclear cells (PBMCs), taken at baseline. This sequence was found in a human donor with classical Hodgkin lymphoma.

The CDR3 loop reads CASSPTPGLAMATNTGELFF. The CDR3 DNA is TGTGCCAGCAGCCCGACACCGGGACTAGCGATGGCCACCAACACCGGGGAGCTGTTTTTT. This chain links TRBV5-8 with TRBJ2-2, with TRBD2 identical over 10 bases. The CDR3 loop spans 20 amino acids. V shed 4 bases, J shed 2 bases, and the junction held 17 bases outside the gene matches. The V gene's germline CDR1 is SGHTS and CDR2 YDEGEE.